Described below is a single T cell receptor (beta chain) sequence and its context. Authors' data handling: Using reference gene primer amplification, nucleated cell counts were estimated. Generated by immunoSEQ multiplex PCR, the TCRdb table keeps only in-frame clones and is missing some. That table gives V, J and clone size, and the DNA gave D and trimming. The repertoire holds roughly 170,000 clones, around 85% seen once, with about a fifth in the top ten. The germline V gene has CDR1 SEHNR and CDR2 FQNEAQ (reference sequence). V lost 5 bases, J lost 3 bases, and 5 bases stayed unmatched. The CDR3 is 14 residues long. This specimen belongs to a study of blood T cell repertoires in COVID-19. The overall study: The study drew acute and convalescent COVID-19 samples from the United States, Italy and Spain. T cells, B-cell-depleted T cells, or PBMCs provided the cDNA or gDNA that served as material.

Sequenced sample: peripheral blood. This receptor was obtained from a man between 65 and 85 years old with active or convalescent COVID-19. The rearrangement links TRBV7-9 to TRBJ2-3; 7 bases agree with TRBD2. CDR3 sequence (DNA): TGTGCCAGCAGCCGTACTAGCGAAACAGATACGCAGTATTTT. This sequence encodes CASSRTSETDTQYF.